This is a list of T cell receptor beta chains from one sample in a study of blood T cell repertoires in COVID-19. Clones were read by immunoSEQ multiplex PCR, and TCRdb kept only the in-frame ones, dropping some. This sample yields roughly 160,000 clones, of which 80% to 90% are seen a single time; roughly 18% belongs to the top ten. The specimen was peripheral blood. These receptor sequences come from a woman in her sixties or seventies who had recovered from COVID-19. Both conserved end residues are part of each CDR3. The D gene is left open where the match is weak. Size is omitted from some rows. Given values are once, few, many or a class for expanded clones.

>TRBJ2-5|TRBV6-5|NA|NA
CASSYGALTQETQYF
TGTGCCAGCAGTTACGGGGCCTTGACACAAGAGACCCAGTACTTC
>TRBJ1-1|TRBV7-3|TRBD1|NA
CASSLGRGRTEAFF
TGTGCCAGCAGCTTAGGCAGGGGGAGGACTGAAGCTTTCTTT
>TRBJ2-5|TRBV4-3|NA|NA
CASSRRRQETQYF
TGCGCCAGCAGCCGGCGGCGTCAAGAGACCCAGTACTTC
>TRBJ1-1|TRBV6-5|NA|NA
CASDRTFKDTEAFF
TGTGCCAGCGACAGGACCTTCAAGGACACTGAAGCTTTCTTT
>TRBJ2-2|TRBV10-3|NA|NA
CAISESGGFTGELFF
TGTGCCATCAGTGAGTCCGGGGGTTTCACCGGGGAGCTGTTTTTT
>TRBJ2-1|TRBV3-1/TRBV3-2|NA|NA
CASSQVSSSYNEQFF
TGTGCCAGCAGCCAAGTGTCGAGCTCCTACAATGAGCAGTTCTTC
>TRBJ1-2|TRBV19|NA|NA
CASSPPPVTSTSTNYGYTF
TGTGCCAGTAGCCCACCCCCGGTGACATCTACCTCCACCAACTATGGCTACACCTTC
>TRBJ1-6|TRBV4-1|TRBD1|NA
CASSQGQGAGYNSPLHF
TGCGCCAGCAGCCAAGGGCAGGGGGCTGGTTATAATTCACCCCTCCACTTT
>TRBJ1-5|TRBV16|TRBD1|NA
CASSRDRSRPQHF
TGTGCCAGCAGCCGGGACAGGAGTAGGCCCCAGCATTTT
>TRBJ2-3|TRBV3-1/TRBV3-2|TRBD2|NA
CASSLLAGGTDTQYF
TGTGCCAGCAGCCTGCTAGCGGGGGGCACAGATACGCAGTATTTT
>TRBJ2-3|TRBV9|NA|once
CASSSPAGTQYF
TGTGCCAGCAGCTCCCCCGCGGGTACGCAGTATTTT
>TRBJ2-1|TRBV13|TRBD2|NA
CASSGTSLNEQFF
TGTGCCAGCAGCGGGACTAGCCTAAATGAGCAGTTCTTC
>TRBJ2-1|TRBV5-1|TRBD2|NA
CASSLGVSGGAVHEQFF
TGCGCCAGCAGCTTGGGAGTTAGCGGGGGGGCCGTCCATGAGCAGTTCTTC
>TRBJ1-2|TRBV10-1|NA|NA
CASTPTHGSNYGYTF
TGCGCCAGCACTCCCACCCACGGGTCTAACTATGGCTACACCTTC
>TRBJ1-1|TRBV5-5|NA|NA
CASSFGPGTEAFF
TGTGCCAGCAGCTTCGGTCCGGGGACTGAAGCTTTCTTT
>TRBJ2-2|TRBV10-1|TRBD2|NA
CASSPGGWTGELFF
TGCGCCAGCAGTCCCGGGGGGTGGACCGGGGAGCTGTTTTTT
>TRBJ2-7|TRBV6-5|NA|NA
CASSLQGRREQYF
TGTGCCAGCAGTCTGCAGGGGCGCAGGGAGCAGTACTTC
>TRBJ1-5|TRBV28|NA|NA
CASSPPGSSGQPQHF
TGTGCCAGCAGCCCCCCGGGGTCATCGGGGCAGCCCCAGCATTTT
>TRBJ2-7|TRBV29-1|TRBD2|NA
CSARTRAGGRKGQYF
TGCAGCGCCAGAACACGAGCGGGAGGGCGAAAGGGGCAGTACTTC
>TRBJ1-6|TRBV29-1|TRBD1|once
CSVALTTGGNSPLHF
TGCAGCGTTGCCCTAACTACAGGGGGAAATTCACCCCTCCACTTT
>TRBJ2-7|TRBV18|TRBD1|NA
CASSLWTGQSSYEQYF
TGTGCCAGCTCCCTGTGGACAGGCCAGAGCTCCTACGAGCAGTACTTC
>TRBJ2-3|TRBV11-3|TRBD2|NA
CASSSPLAGGVDTQYF
TGTGCCAGCAGCTCCCCCCTAGCGGGAGGGGTAGATACGCAGTATTTT
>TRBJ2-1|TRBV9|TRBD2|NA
CASTPPGTSGAIRDEQFF
TGTGCCAGCACCCCCCCGGGGACTAGCGGGGCAATTCGGGATGAGCAGTTCTTC
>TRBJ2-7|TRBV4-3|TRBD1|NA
CASSQGTGGRYEQYF
TGCGCCAGCAGCCAGGGGACAGGGGGCCGTTACGAGCAGTACTTC
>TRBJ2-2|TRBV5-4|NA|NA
CASSLGHNTGELFF
TGTGCCAGCAGCCTGGGTCATAACACCGGGGAGCTGTTTTTT
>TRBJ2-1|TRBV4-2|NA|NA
CASSSSMRDEQFF
TGTGCCAGCAGCTCTAGCATGCGGGATGAGCAGTTCTTC
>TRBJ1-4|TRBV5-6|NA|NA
CASRRGINEKLFF
TGTGCCAGCAGACGAGGCATTAATGAAAAACTGTTTTTT
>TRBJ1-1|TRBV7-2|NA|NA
CASSLGGWVEAFF
TGTGCCAGCAGCTTAGGCGGGTGGGTTGAAGCTTTCTTT
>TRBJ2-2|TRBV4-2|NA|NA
CASSQEEYDMADNTGELFF
TGTGCCAGCAGCCAAGAGGAGTATGATATGGCAGATAACACCGGGGAGCTGTTTTTT
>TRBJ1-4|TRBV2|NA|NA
CASSVGGGNEKLFF
TGTGCCAGCAGTGTGGGGGGGGGCAATGAAAAACTGTTTTTT
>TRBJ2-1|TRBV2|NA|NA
CASGVAGGSNPFF
NA
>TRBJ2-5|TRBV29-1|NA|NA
CSVEVVGRVSGETQYF
TGCAGCGTTGAAGTAGTCGGGAGAGTGAGTGGAGAGACCCAGTACTTC
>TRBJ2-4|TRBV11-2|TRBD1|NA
CASSLDRGQVELAKNIQYF
TGTGCCAGCAGCTTAGACAGGGGGCAAGTAGAACTAGCCAAAAACATTCAGTACTTC
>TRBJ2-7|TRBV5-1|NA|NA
CASSLVGGYEQYF
TGCGCCAGCAGCTTGGTGGGGGGCTACGAGCAGTACTTC
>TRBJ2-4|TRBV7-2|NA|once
CASSYPLSSGAKNIQYF
TGTGCCAGCAGCTACCCTCTCAGCTCAGGAGCCAAAAACATTCAGTACTTC
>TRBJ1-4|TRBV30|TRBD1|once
CASRGQGNEKLFF
TGTGCCTCCCGTGGACAGGGGAATGAAAAACTGTTTTTT
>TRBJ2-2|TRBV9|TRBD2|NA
CASSAGTSGRAGELFF
TGTGCCAGCAGCGCAGGGACTAGCGGGAGAGCCGGGGAGCTGTTTTTT
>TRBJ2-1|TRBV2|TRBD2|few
CASSPTVAGGEQFF
TGTGCCAGCAGCCCCACCGTGGCGGGGGGTGAGCAGTTCTTC
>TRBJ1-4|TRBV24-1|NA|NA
CATSDWGQDEKLFF
TGTGCCACCAGTGATTGGGGCCAGGATGAAAAACTGTTTTTT
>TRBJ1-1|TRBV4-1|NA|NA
CASSSPGRGGAFF
TGCGCCAGCAGCTCCCCCGGGCGAGGGGGAGCTTTCTTT
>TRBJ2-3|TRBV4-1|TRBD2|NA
CASSRTGLAATDTQYF
TGCGCCAGCAGTCGTACGGGACTAGCGGCCACAGATACGCAGTATTTT
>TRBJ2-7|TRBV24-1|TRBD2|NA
CATSDPRVAGTYEQYF
TGTGCCACCAGTGACCCCCGGGTAGCGGGGACCTACGAGCAGTACTTC
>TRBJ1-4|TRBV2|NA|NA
CASSEEGGRVAGNEKLFF
TGTGCCAGCAGTGAAGAGGGGGGTAGGGTAGCGGGTAATGAAAAACTGTTTTTT
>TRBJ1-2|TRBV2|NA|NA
CASSRTAGYGYTF
TGTGCCAGCAGTCGGACTGCCGGCTATGGCTACACCTTC
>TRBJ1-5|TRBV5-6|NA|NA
CASSYGSQPQHF
TGTGCCAGCAGCTACGGTTCCCAGCCCCAGCATTTT
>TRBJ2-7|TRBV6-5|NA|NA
CASSYSGTSNPYEQYF
TGTGCCAGCAGTTACTCGGGCACCAGTAATCCCTACGAGCAGTACTTC
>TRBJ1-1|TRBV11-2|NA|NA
CASSFTGVGGAFF
TGTGCCAGCAGCTTTACGGGGGTGGGTGGGGCTTTCTTT
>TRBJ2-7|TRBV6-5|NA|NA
CASSYSTSSFYEQYF
TGTGCCAGCAGTTATAGTACTAGTTCCTTCTACGAGCAGTACTTC
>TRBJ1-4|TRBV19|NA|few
CASSRRQSNEKLFF
TGTGCCAGTAGTAGACGACAGTCGAATGAAAAACTGTTTTTT
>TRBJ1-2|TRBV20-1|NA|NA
CSLYGYTF
TGCAGTCTCTATGGCTACACCTTC
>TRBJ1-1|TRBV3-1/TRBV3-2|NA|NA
CASSQEGGNTEAFF
TGTGCCAGCAGCCAAGAAGGGGGGAACACTGAAGCTTTCTTT
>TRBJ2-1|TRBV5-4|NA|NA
CASSLEDPGGLPGYNEQFF
TGTGCCAGCAGCTTGGAGGATCCCGGTGGGCTTCCGGGGTACAATGAGCAGTTCTTC
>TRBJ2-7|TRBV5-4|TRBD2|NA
CASSRRTSGGPYEQYF
TGTGCCAGCAGCCGACGGACTAGCGGGGGCCCTTACGAGCAGTACTTC
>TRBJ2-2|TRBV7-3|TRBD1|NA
CASSLGQGPNTGELFF
TGTGCCAGCAGCTTGGGACAGGGCCCGAACACCGGGGAGCTGTTTTTT
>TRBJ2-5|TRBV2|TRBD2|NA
CASRDALAGAQETQYF
TGTGCCAGCAGAGACGCCCTAGCGGGGGCACAAGAGACCCAGTACTTC
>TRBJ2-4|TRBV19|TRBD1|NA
CASRTGVDIQYF
TGTGCCAGCCGGACAGGGGTGGACATTCAGTACTTC
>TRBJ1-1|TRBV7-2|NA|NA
CASSVGSGPSYTEAFF
TGTGCCAGCAGCGTAGGATCAGGGCCGTCGTACACTGAAGCTTTCTTT
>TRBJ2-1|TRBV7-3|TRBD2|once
CASSPPGGSDEQFF
TGTGCCAGCAGCCCCCCGGGGGGGAGCGATGAGCAGTTCTTC
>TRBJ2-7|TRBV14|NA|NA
CASSGGYEQYF
TGTGCCAGCAGCGGGGGGTACGAGCAGTACTTC
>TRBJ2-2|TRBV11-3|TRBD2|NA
CASSPGGAGELFF
TGTGCCAGCAGCCCGGGGGGGGCGGGGGAGCTGTTTTTT